This T cell receptor (beta chain) was identified in a study of response to subunit inactivated influenza vaccine. Trimming took 6 bases from V and 0 from J, leaving 11 bases between them. The V gene's germline CDR1 is MNHNS and CDR2 SASEGT. CDR3 length: 15 residues. General study points: Authors suggested each seasonal flu vaccination may recruit only limited numbers of new T cells.

TCRdb re-called the RT-PCR reads through MiXCR, storing one row per CDR3 protein. This table holds approximately 250,000 distinct CDR3 sequences, 9% to 15% found once. This clonotype was detected a few times. The target antigen is unknown. The chain has TRBV6-1 and TRBJ2-2; tentatively, D is TRBD1 (6 bases). The TCR comes from a man aged 45-60 years who received an inactivated influenza vaccine. Sequenced material: non-naive T cells sorted from PBMCs, taken 14 to 15 days before vaccination. CDR3 sequence: CASSRTVPNTGELFF. Here the CDR3 DNA reads TGTGCCAGCAGCCGGACAGTTCCGAACACCGGGGAGCTGTTTTTT.